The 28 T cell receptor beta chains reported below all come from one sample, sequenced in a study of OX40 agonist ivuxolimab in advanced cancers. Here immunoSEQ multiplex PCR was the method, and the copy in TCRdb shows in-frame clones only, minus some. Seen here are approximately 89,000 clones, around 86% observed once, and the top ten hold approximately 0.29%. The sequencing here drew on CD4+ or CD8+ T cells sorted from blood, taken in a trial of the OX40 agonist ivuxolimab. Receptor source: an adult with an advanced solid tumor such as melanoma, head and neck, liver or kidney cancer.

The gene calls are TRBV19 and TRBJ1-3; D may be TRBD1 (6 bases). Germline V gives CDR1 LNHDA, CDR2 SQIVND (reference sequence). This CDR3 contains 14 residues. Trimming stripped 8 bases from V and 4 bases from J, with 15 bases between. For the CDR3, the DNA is TGTGCCAGTCGGTTTCCAGGGACAGGAAACACCATATATTTT. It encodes CASRFPGTGNTIYF. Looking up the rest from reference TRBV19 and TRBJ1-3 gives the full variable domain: DGGITQSPKYLFRKEGQNVTLSCEQNLNHDAMYWYRQDPGQGLRLIYYSQIVNDFQKGDIAEGYSVSREKKESFPLTVTSAQKNPTAFYLCASRFPGTGNTIYFGEGSWLTVV.

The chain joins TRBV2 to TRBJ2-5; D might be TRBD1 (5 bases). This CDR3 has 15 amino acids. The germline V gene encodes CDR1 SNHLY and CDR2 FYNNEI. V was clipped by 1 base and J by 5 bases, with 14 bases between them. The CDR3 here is CASSEDQGRVETQYF. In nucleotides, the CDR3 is TGTGCCAGCAGTGAAGACCAGGGTCGGGTGGAGACCCAGTACTTC.

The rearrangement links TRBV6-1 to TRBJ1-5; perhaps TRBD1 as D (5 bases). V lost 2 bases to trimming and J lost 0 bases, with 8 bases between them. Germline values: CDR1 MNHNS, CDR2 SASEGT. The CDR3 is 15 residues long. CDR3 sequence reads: CASSERGFSNQPQHF. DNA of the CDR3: TGTGCCAGCAGTGAAAGGGGCTTTAGCAATCAGCCCCAGCATTTT.

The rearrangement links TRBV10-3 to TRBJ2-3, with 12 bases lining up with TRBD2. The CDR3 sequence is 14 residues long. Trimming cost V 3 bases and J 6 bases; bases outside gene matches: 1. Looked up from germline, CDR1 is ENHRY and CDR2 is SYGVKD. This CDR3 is CAISETSGGDTQYF. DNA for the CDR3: TGTGCCATCAGTGAAACTAGCGGGGGGGATACGCAGTATTTT.

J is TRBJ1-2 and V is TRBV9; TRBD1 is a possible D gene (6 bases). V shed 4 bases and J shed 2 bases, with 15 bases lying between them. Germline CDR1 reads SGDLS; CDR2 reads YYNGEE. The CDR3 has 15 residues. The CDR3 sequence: CASSPGVGQNYGYTF. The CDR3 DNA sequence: TGTGCCAGCAGCCCAGGCGTGGGACAAAACTATGGCTACACCTTC.

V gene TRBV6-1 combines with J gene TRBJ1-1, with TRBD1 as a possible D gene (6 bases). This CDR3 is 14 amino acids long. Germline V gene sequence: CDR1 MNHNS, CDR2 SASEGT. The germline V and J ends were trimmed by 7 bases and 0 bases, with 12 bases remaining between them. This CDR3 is CASTLGHLNTEAFF. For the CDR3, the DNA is TGTGCCAGCACCCTGGGACATCTGAACACTGAAGCTTTCTTT.

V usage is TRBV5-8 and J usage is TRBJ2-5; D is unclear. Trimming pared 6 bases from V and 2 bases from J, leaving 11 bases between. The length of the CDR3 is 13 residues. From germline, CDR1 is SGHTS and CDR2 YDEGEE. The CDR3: CASTPGLQETQYF. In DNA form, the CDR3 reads TGTGCCAGCACCCCGGGTCTTCAAGAGACCCAGTACTTC.

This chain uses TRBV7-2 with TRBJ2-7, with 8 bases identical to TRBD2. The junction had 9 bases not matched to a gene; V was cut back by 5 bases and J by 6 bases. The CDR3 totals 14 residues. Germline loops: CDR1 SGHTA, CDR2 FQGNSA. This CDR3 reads CASSPSFGGGEQYF. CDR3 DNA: TGTGCCAGCAGCCCAAGCTTCGGGGGGGGCGAGCAGTACTTC.

The CDR3 loop reads CASSQDWEGPGGYGYTF. CDR3 in DNA: TGCGCCAGCAGCCAAGATTGGGAGGGGCCCGGGGGCTATGGCTACACCTTC. The genes are TRBV4-1 and TRBJ1-2; D is perhaps TRBD1 (5 bases). Trimming left V 0 bases short and J 4 bases short, with 18 bases between. The CDR3 loop spans 17 amino acids. From germline, CDR1 is MGHRA and CDR2 YSYEKL.

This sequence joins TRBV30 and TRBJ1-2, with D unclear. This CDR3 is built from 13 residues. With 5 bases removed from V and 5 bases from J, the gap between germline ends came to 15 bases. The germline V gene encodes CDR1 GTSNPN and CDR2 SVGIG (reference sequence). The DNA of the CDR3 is TGTGCCTGGCTTCCCGGGCAAAAGTATGGCTACACCTTC. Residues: CAWLPGQKYGYTF.

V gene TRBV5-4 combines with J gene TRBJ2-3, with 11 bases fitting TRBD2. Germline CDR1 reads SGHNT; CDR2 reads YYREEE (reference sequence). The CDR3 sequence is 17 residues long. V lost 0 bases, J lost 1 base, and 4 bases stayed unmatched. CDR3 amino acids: CASSLGPGLAGTDTQYF. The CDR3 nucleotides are TGTGCCAGCAGCTTGGGTCCGGGACTAGCGGGCACAGATACGCAGTATTTT.

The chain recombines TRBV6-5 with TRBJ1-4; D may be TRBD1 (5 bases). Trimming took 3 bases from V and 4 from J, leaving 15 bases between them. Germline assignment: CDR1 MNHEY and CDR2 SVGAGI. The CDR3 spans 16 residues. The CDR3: CASSYSRDGNNEKLFF. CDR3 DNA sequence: TGTGCCAGCAGTTATTCCCGGGACGGCAATAATGAAAAACTGTTTTTT.

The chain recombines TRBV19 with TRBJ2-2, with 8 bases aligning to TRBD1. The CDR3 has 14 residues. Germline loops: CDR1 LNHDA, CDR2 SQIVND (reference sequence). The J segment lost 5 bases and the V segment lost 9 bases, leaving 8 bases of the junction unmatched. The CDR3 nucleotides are TGTGCCAGCCTTAGGACAGGGCCTACCGGGGAGCTGTTTTTT. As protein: CASLRTGPTGELFF. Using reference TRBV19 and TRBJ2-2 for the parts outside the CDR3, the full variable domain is DGGITQSPKYLFRKEGQNVTLSCEQNLNHDAMYWYRQDPGQGLRLIYYSQIVNDFQKGDIAEGYSVSREKKESFPLTVTSAQKNPTAFYLCASLRTGPTGELFFGEGSRLTVL.

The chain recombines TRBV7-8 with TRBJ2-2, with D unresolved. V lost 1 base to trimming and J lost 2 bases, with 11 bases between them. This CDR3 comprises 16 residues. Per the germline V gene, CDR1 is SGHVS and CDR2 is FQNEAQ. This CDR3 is CASSLVVAANTGELFF. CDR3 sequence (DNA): TGTGCCAGCAGCTTAGTAGTGGCAGCCAACACCGGGGAGCTGTTTTTT. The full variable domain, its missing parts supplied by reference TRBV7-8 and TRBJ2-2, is GAGVSQSPRYKVAKRGQDVALRCDPISGHVSLFWYQQALGQGPEFLTYFQNEAQLDKSGLPSDRFFAERPEGSVSTLKIQRTQQEDSAVYLCASSLVVAANTGELFFGEGSRLTVL.

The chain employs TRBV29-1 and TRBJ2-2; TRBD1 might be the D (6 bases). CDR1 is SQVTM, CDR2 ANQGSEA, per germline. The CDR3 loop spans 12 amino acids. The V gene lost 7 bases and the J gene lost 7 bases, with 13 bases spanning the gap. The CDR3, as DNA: TGCAGCGCACCACAGGGAGACGGGGAGCTGTTTTTT. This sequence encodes CSAPQGDGELFF.

The CDR3 DNA is TGTGCCAGTAGTATTCACGACTCGAATCAGCCCCAGCATTTT. It yields the protein CASSIHDSNQPQHF. The chain links TRBV19 to TRBJ1-5; D gene ambiguous. Trimming took 3 bases from V and 4 from J, leaving 10 bases between them. CDR1 and CDR2 from the germline V gene are LNHDA and SQIVND (reference sequence). This CDR3 contains 14 residues.

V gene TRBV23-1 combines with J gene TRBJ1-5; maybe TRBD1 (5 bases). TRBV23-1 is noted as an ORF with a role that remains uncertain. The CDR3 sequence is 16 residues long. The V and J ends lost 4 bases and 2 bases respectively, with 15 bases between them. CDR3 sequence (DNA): TGCGCCAGCAGTCCGCCCGGGGGGGTTTGCAATCAGCCCCAGCATTTT. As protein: CASSPPGGVCNQPQHF.

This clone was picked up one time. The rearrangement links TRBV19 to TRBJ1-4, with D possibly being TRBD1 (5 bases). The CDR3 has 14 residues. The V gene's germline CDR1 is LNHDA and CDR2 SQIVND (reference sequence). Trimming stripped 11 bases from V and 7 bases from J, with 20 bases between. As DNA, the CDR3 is TGTGCCTCCAATTCCGGGACGGGGGGTGAAAAACTGTTTTTT. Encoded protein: CASNSGTGGEKLFF.

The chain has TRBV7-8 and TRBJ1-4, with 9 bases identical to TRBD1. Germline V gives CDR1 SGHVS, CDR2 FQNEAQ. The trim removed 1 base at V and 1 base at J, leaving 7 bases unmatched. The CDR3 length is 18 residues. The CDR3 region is CASSLVGTGYGTNEKLFF. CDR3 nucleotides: TGTGCCAGCAGCTTAGTAGGGACAGGGTATGGAACTAATGAAAAACTGTTTTTT.

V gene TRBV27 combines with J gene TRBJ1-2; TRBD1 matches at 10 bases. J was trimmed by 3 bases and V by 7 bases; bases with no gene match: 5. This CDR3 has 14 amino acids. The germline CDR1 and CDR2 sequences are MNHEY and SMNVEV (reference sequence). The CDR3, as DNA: TGTGCCAGCACCCGACAGGGGGCTGACTATGGCTACACCTTC. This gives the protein CASTRQGADYGYTF.

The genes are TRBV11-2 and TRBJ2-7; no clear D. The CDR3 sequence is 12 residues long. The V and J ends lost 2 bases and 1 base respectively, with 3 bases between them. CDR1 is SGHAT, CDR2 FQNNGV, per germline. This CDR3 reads CASSLYSYEQYF. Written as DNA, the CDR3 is TGTGCCAGCAGCTTATATTCCTACGAGCAGTACTTC.

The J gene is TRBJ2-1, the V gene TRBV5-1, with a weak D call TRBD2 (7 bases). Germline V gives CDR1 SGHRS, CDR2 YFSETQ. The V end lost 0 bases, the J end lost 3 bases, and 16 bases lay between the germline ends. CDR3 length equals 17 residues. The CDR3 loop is CASSLGSWRGRYNEQFF. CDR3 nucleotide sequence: TGCGCCAGCAGCTTGGGGTCTTGGCGGGGGCGCTACAATGAGCAGTTCTTC.

CDR3 sequence: CASSLSRDSLYEQYF. For the CDR3, the DNA is TGTGCCAGCAGCTTATCCCGGGACAGCCTCTACGAGCAGTACTTC. V is TRBV13 and J is TRBJ2-7; 7 positions match TRBD1. The CDR3 loop spans 15 amino acids. The trim removed 2 bases at V and 3 bases at J, leaving 7 bases unmatched. Germline V gene lookup returns CDR1 PRHDT and CDR2 FYEKMQ (reference sequence).

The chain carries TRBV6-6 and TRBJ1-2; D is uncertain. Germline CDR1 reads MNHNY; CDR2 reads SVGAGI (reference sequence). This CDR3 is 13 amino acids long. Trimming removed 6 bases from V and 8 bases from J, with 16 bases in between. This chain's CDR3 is CASSNPTDGGYTF. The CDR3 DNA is TGTGCCAGCAGCAACCCGACCGACGGCGGCTACACCTTC.

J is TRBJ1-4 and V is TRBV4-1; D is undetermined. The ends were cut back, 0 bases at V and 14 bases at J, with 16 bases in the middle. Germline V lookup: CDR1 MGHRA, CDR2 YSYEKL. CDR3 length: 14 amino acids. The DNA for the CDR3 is TGCGCCAGCAGCCAAGAGTGGGCTGAACCGTTTCTGTTTTTT. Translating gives CASSQEWAEPFLFF.

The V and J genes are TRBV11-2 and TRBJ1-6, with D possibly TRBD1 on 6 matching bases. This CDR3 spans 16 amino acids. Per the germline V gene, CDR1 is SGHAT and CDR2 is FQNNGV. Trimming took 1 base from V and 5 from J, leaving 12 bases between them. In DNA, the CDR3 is TGTGCCAGCAGCTTAGGCACAGGGTTACATAATTCACCCCTCCACTTT. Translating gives CASSLGTGLHNSPLHF.

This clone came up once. In nucleotides, the CDR3 is TGCAGCGTTGAAGTACAAGCTAACTATGGCTACACCTTC. Protein product: CSVEVQANYGYTF. The rearrangement uses TRBV29-1 and TRBJ1-2; D is undetermined. The V end was cut by 1 base, the J end by 0 bases, with 6 bases between. The CDR3 sequence is 13 residues long. Germline CDR1 reads SQVTM; CDR2 reads ANQGSEA.

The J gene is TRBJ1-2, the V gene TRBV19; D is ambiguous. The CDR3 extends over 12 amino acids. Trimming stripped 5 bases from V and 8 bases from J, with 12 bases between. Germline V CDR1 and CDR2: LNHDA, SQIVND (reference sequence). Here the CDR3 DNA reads TGTGCCAGTAGTCCCCGAGCGGAAGGCTACACCTTC. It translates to CASSPRAEGYTF.